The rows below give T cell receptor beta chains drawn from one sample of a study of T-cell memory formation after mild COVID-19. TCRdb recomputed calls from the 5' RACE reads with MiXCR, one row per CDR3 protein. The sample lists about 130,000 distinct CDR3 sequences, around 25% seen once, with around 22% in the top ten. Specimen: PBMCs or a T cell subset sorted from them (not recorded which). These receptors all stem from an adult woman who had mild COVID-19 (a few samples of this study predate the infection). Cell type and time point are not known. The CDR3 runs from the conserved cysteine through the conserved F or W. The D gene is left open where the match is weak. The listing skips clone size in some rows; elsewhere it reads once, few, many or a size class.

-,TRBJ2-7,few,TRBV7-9,CASSFGTIGDYEQYF,TGTGCCAGCAGCTTTGGGACCATCGGGGACTACGAGCAGTACTTC
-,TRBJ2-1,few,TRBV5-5,CASSSPGTNQGEQFF,TGTGCCAGCAGCTCGCCCGGGACCAACCAGGGCGAGCAGTTCTTC
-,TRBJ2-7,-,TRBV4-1,CASSQVSPSGLREQYF,TGCGCCAGCAGCCAAGTCAGCCCCAGTGGGCTGAGGGAGCAGTACTTC
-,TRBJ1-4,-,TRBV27,CASSLLGAEEKLFF,TGTGCCAGCAGTTTGTTGGGGGCTGAAGAAAAACTGTTTTTT
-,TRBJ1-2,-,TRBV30,CAWSLTGGGGYTF,TGTGCCTGGAGTCTGACAGGTGGGGGTGGCTACACCTTC
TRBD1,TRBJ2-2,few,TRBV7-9,CASSPDPRVQGTRELFF,TGTGCCAGCAGCCCCGACCCCCGCGTACAGGGGACCAGGGAGCTGTTTTTT
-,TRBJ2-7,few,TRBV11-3,CASSLSWSYEQYF,TGTGCCAGCAGCTTATCTTGGAGCTACGAGCAGTACTTC
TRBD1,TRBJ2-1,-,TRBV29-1,CSVEGTGGITIPNEQFF,TGCAGCGTTGAAGGCACAGGGGGCATAACTATCCCCAATGAGCAGTTCTTC
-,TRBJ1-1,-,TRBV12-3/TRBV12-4,CASSLLFVNTEAFF,TGTGCCAGCAGTTTATTGTTCGTGAACACTGAAGCTTTCTTT
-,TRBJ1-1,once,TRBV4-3,CASSQDARAIDTEAFF,TGCGCCAGCAGCCAAGATGCTAGGGCTATCGACACTGAAGCTTTCTTT
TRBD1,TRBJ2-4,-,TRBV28,CASSWARDRRNIQYF,TGTGCCAGCAGTTGGGCCCGGGACAGGAGAAACATTCAGTACTTC
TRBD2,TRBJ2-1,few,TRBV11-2,CASSAKSGRLYEQFF,TGTGCCAGCAGCGCTAAGAGCGGGAGACTCTATGAGCAGTTCTTC
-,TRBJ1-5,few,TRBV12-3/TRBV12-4,CASTRYAVSQPQHF,TGTGCCAGCACGAGGTACGCAGTTTCTCAGCCCCAGCATTTT
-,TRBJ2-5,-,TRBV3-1,CASSQAEQETQYF,TGTGCCAGCAGCCAGGCGGAGCAAGAGACCCAGTACTTC
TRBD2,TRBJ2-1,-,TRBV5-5,CASSQDGRPAGQFF,TGTGCCAGCAGCCAAGACGGGAGGCCCGCAGGGCAGTTCTTC
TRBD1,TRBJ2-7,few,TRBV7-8,CASSLLDRDHEQYF,TGTGCCAGCAGCTTATTGGACAGGGATCACGAGCAGTACTTC
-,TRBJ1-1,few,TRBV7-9,CASSLIGDSTEAFF,TGTGCCAGCAGCTTAATAGGGGATAGCACTGAAGCTTTCTTT
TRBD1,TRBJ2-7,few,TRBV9,CASSAGTGANYEQYF,TGTGCCAGCAGCGCCGGGACAGGGGCGAACTACGAGCAGTACTTC
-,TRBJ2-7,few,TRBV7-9,CASTSARFYEQYF,TGTGCCAGCACGTCTGCTAGGTTCTACGAGCAGTACTTC
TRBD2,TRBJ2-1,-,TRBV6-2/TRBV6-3,CASSYYPLAGARWGEQFF,TGTGCCAGCAGTTACTATCCCCTAGCGGGGGCCCGTTGGGGTGAGCAGTTCTTC
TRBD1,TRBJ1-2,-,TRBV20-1,CSASSFVGTGAAPGGYTF,TGCAGTGCTAGTTCTTTTGTGGGGACAGGGGCTGCTCCCGGTGGCTACACCTTC
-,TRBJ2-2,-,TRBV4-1,CASSQPGTGELFF,TGCGCCAGCAGCCAGCCGGGAACCGGGGAGCTGTTTTTT
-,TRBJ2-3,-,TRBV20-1,CSARDPVSTDYVADTQYF,TGCAGTGCTAGAGATCCAGTCTCGACTGACTACGTTGCAGATACGCAGTATTTT
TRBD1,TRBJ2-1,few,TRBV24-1,CATSLGIGQGAVEQFF,TGTGCCACCAGCCTAGGGATCGGACAGGGGGCGGTTGAGCAGTTCTTC
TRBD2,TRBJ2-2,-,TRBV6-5,CASSYSRLAGGNTGELFF,TGTGCCAGCAGTTACTCAAGGCTAGCGGGAGGGAACACCGGGGAGCTGTTTTTT
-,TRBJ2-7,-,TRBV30,CAWSATVFYEQYF,TGTGCCTGGAGTGCGACAGTATTCTACGAGCAGTACTTC
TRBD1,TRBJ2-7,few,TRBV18,CASSPDRAEYEQYF,TGTGCCAGCTCACCGGACAGGGCGGAATACGAGCAGTACTTC
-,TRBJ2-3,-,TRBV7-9,CASSPLLWGTDTQYF,TGTGCCAGCAGCCCCCTATTGTGGGGCACAGATACGCAGTATTTT
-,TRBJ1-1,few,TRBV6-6,CASSYSGPLGSTEAFF,TGTGCCAGCAGTTACTCGGGACCGCTAGGGTCCACTGAAGCTTTCTTT
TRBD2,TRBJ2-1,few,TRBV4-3,CASSQNPGTSGRNSYNEQFF,TGCGCCAGCAGCCAAAATCCCGGGACTAGCGGGAGGAACTCCTACAATGAGCAGTTCTTC
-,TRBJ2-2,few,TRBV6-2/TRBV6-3,CASSYEGTGELFF,TGTGCCAGCAGTTACGAGGGCACCGGGGAGCTGTTTTTT
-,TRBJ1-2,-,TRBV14,CASSQVGDSPSDGYTF,TGTGCCAGCAGCCAAGTCGGCGACAGTCCGAGCGATGGCTACACCTTC
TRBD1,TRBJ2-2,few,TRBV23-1,CASSHTGTGDTGELFF,TGCGCCAGCAGTCATACCGGGACAGGGGACACCGGGGAGCTGTTTTTT
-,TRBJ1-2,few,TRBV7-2,CASRQTGRDYGYTF,TGTGCCAGCAGACAAACAGGGCGGGACTATGGCTACACCTTC
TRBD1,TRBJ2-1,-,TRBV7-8,CASSPGQPNEQFF,TGTGCCAGCAGCCCGGGACAGCCAAATGAGCAGTTCTTC
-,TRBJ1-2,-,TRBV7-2,CASTSLQAANYGYTF,TGTGCCAGCACCTCCCTACAGGCCGCTAACTATGGCTACACCTTC
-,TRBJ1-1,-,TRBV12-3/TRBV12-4,CASSIPGEAFF,TGTGCCAGCAGCATACCTGGGGAAGCTTTCTTT
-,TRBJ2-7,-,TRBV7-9,CASSASQVYEQYF,TGTGCCAGCAGCGCGTCACAGGTATACGAGCAGTACTTC
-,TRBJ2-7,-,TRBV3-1,CASRPDTTRYEQYF,TGTGCCAGCAGGCCAGACACGACCAGGTACGAGCAGTACTTC
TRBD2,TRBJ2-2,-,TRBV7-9,CASSSLAGGHMEGTGELFF,TGTGCCAGCAGCTCTCTAGCGGGGGGCCATATGGAGGGAACCGGGGAGCTGTTTTTT
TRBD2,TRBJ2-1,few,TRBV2,CASSDVSGGANEQFF,TGTGCCAGCAGTGATGTGAGCGGGGGGGCTAATGAGCAGTTCTTC
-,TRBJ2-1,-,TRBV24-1,CATSDLEYNEQFF,TGTGCCACCAGTGATTTGGAATACAATGAGCAGTTCTTC
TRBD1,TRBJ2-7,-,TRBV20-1,CSAVVQGLREQYF,TGCAGTGCCGTGGTACAGGGGTTGAGGGAGCAGTACTTC
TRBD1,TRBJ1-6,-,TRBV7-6,CASSPWTGENSPLHF,TGTGCCAGCAGCCCCTGGACAGGGGAGAATTCACCCCTCCACTTT
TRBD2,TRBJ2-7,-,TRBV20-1,CSARGERETNYEQYF,TGCAGTGCTAGAGGTGAGCGGGAGACTAACTACGAGCAGTACTTC
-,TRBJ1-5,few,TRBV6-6,CASSDTSNQPQHF,TGTGCCAGCAGCGATACCTCCAATCAGCCCCAGCATTTT
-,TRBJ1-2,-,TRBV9,CASSVGGAYGYTF,TGTGCCAGCAGCGTAGGGGGGGCATATGGCTACACCTTC
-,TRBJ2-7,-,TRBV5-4,CASSLPGSTYEQYF,TGTGCCAGCAGTCTACCGGGCTCCACCTACGAGCAGTACTTC
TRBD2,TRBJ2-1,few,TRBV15,CATSRESGGNEQFF,TGTGCCACCAGCAGAGAATCGGGGGGCAATGAGCAGTTCTTC
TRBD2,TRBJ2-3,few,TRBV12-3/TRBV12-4,CASSPGTSVTSSTDTQYF,TGTGCCAGCTCACCTGGGACTAGCGTGACCTCTAGCACAGATACGCAGTATTTT
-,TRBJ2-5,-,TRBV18,CASSDRGRKREDFHETQYF,TGTGCCAGCTCAGACAGGGGACGCAAGCGGGAGGACTTCCACGAGACCCAGTACTTC
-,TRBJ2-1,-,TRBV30,CAWSVGFNEQFF,TGTGCCTGGAGTGTAGGGTTCAATGAGCAGTTCTTC
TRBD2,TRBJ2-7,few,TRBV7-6,CASSSFPSGYEQYF,TGTGCCAGCAGCTCGTTCCCTAGCGGGTACGAGCAGTACTTC
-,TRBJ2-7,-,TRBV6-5,CASSSSNYEQYF,TGTGCCAGCAGTTCCTCGAACTACGAGCAGTACTTC
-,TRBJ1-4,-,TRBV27,CASSPGDEKLFF,TGTGCCAGCAGTCCCGGAGATGAAAAACTGTTTTTT
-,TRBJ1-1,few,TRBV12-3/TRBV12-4,CASSLYITEAFF,TGTGCCAGCAGTTTATATATCACTGAAGCTTTCTTT
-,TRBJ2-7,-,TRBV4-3,CASSQDRHRASYEQYF,TGCGCCAGCAGCCAAGATCGTCACAGGGCTTCATACGAGCAGTACTTC